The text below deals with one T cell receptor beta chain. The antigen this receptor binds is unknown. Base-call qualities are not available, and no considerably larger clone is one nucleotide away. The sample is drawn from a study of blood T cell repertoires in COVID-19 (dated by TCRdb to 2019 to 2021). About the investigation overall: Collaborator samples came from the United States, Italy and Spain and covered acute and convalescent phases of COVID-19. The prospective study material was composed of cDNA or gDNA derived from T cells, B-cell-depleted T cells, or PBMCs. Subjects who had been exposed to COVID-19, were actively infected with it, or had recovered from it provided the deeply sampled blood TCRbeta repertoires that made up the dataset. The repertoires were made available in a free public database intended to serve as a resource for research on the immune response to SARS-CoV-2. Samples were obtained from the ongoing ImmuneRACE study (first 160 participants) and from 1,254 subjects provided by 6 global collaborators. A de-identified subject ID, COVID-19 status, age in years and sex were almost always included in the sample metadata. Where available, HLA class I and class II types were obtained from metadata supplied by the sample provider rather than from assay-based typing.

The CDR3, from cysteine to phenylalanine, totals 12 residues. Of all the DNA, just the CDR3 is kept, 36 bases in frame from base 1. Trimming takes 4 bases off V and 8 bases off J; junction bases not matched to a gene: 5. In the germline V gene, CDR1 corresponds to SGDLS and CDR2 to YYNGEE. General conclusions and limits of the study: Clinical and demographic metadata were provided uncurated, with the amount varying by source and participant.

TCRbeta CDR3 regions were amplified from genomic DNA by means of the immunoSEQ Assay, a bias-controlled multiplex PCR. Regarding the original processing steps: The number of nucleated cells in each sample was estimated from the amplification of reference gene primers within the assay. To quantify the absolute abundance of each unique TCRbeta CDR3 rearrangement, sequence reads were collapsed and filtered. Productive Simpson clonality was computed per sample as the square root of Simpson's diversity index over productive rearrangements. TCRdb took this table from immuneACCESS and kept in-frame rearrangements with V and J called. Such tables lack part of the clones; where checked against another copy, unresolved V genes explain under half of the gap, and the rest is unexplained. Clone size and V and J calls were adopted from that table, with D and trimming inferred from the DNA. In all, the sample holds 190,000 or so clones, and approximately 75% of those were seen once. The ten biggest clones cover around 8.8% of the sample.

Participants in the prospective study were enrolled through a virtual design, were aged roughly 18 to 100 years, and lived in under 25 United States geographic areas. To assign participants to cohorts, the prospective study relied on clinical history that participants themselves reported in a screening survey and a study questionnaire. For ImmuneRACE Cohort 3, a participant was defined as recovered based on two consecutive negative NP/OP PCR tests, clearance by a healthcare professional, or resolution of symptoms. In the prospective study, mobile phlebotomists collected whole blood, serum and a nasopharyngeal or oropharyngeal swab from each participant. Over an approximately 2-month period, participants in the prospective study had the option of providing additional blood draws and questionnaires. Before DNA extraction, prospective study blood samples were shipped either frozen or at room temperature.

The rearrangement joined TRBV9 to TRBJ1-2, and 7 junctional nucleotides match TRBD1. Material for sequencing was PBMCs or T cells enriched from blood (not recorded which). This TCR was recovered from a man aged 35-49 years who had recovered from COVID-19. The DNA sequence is TGTGCCAGCAGCCTCGGGACAGCGGGCTACACCTTC. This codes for CASSLGTAGYTF.